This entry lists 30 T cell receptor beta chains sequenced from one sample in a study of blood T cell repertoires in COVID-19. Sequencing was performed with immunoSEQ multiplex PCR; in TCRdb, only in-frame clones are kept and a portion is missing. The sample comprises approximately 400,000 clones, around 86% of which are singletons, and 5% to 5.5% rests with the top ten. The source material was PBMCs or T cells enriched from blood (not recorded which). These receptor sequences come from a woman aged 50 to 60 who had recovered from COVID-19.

DNA of the CDR3: TGTGCCAGTAGTATTCCGGGAGGAACGCAGTATTTT. This encodes CASSIPGGTQYF. The chain has TRBV19 and TRBJ2-3; 7 bases line up with TRBD2. The CDR3 contains 12 residues. Looked up from germline, CDR1 is LNHDA and CDR2 is SQIVND (reference sequence). Trimming removed 3 bases from V and 9 bases from J; junction bases left unmatched: 3.

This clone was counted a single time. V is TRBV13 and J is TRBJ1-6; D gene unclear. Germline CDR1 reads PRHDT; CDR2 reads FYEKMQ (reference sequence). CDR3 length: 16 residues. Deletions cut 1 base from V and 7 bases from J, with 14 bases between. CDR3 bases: TGTGCCAGCAGCTTAGCCCTGGGAGGAGAGAATTCACCCCTCCACTTT. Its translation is CASSLALGGENSPLHF.

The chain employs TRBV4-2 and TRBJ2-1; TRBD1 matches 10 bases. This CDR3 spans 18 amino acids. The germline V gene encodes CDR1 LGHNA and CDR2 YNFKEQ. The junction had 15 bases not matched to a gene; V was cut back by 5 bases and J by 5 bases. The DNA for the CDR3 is TGTGCCAGCAGCTGGGGACAGGGGATCGGACAACTAAACAATGAGCAGTTCTTC. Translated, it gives CASSWGQGIGQLNNEQFF.

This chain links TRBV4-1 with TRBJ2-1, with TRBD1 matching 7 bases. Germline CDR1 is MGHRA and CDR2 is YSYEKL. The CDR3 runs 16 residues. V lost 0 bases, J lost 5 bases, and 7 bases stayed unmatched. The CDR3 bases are TGCGCCAGCAGCCAAGATAAGGGGGCTCCGGACAATGAGCAGTTCTTC. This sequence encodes CASSQDKGAPDNEQFF.

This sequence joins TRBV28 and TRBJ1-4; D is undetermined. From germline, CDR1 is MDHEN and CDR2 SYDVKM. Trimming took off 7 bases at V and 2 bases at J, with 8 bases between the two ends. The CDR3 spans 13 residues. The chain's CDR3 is CASMLRTNEKLFF. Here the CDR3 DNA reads TGTGCCAGCATGTTGAGGACTAATGAAAAACTGTTTTTT.

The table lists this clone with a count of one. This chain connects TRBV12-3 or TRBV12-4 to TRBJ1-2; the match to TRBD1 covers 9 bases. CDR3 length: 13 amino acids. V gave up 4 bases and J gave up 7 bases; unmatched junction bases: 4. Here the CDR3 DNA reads TGTGCCAGCAGTTACACAGGGGGCCTTGGCTACACCTTC. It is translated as CASSYTGGLGYTF.

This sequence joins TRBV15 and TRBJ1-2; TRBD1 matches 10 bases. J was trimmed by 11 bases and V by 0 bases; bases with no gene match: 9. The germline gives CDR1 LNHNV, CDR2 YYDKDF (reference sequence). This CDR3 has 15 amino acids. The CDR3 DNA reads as TGTGCCACCAGCAGAGAACTTGGACAGGGGGGAAGGTACACCTTC. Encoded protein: CATSRELGQGGRYTF. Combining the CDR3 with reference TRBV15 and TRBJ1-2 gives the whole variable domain DAMVIQNPRYQVTQFGKPVTLSCSQTLNHNVMYWYQQKSSQAPKLLFHYYDKDFNNEADTPDNFQSRRPNTSFCFLDIRSPGLGDTAMYLCATSRELGQGGRYTFGSGTRLTVV.

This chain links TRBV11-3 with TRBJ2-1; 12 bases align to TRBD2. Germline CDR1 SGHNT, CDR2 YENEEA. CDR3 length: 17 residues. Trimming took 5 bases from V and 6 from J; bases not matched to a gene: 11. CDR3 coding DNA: TGTGCCAGCAGCATCGGACTAGCGGGACCTCTAGGCAATGAGCAGTTCTTC. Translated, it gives CASSIGLAGPLGNEQFF.

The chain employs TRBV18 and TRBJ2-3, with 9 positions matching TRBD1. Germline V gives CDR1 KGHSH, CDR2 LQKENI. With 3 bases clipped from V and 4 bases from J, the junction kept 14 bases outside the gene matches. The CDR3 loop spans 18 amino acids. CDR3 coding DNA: TGTGCCAGCTCACCGTCCCGGGACAGGGTCGGTCACGCAGATACGCAGTATTTT. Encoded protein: CASSPSRDRVGHADTQYF.

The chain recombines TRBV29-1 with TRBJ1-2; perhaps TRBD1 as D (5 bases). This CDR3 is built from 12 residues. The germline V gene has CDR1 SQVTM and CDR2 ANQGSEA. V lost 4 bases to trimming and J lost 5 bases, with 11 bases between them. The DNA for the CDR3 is TGCAGCGTTGTTGATTCAGGGTATGGCTACACCTTC. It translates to CSVVDSGYGYTF.

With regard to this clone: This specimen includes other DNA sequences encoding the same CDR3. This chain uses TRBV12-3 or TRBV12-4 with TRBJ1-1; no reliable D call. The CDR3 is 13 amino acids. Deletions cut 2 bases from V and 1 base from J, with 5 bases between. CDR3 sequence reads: CASSLTGNTEAFF. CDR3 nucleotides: TGTGCCAGCAGTTTAACGGGGAACACTGAAGCTTTCTTT.

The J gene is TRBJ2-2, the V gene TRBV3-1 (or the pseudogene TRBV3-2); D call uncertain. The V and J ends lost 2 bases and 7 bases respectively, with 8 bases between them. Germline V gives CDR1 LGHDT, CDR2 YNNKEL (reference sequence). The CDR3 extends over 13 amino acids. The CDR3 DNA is TGTGCCAGCAGCCAATCTACAGTCGGGGAGCTGTTTTTT. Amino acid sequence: CASSQSTVGELFF.

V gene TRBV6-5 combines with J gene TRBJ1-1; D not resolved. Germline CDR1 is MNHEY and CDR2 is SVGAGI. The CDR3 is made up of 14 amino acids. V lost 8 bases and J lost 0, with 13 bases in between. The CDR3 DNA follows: TGTGCCAGCTGCGGGGTCGCTATGAACACTGAAGCTTTCTTT. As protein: CASCGVAMNTEAFF.

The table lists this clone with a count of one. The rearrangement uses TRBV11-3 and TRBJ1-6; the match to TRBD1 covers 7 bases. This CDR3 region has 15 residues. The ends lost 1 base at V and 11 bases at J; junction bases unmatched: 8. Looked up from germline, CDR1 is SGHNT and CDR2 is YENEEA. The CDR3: CASSLVGRGHPPLHF. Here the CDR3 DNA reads TGTGCCAGCAGCTTAGTGGGTAGGGGGCACCCACCCCTCCACTTT. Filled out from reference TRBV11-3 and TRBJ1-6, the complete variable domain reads EAGVVQSPRYKIIEKKQPVAFWCNPISGHNTLYWYLQNLGQGPELLIRYENEEAVDDSQLPKDRFSAERLKGVDSTLKIQPAELGDSAVYLCASSLVGRGHPPLHFGNGTRLTVT.

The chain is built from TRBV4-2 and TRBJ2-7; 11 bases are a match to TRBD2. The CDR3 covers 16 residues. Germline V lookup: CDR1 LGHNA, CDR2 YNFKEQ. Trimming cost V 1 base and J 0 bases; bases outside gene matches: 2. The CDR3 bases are TGTGCCAGCAGCCAAGTAGCGGGGGGGGTCTCCTACGAGCAGTACTTC. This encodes CASSQVAGGVSYEQYF.

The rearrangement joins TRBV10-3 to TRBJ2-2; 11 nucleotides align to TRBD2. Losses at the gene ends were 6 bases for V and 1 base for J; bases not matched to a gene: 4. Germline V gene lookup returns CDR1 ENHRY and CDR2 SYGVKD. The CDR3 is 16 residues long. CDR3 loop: CAISRGLAENTGELFF. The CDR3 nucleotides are TGTGCCATCAGCCGGGGACTAGCGGAGAACACCGGGGAGCTGTTTTTT.

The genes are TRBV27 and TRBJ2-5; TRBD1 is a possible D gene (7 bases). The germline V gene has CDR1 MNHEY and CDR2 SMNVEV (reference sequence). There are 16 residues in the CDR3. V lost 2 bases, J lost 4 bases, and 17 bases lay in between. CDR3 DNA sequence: TGTGCCAGCAGTTTAAATTCGGCAGGGGGGCGAGAGACCCAGTACTTC. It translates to CASSLNSAGGRETQYF.

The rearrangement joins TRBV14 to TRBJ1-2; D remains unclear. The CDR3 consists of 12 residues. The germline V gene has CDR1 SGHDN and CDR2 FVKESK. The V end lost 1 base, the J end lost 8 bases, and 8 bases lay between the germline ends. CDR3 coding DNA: TGTGCCAGCAGCCAAGGAAAAAGCGGCTACACCTTC. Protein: CASSQGKSGYTF. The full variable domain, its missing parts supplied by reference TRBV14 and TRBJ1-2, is EAGVTQFPSHSVIEKGQTVTLRCDPISGHDNLYWYRRVMGKEIKFLLHFVKESKQDESGMPNNRFLAERTGGTYSTLKVQPAELEDSGVYFCASSQGKSGYTFGSGTRLTVV.

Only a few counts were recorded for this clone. DNA of the CDR3: TGTGCCAGCAGCTTAGATCAGAACAGCCCCACTGAAGCTTTCTTT. Protein product: CASSLDQNSPTEAFF. V and J are TRBV7-8 and TRBJ1-1; D is unclear. CDR3 length equals 15 residues. Germline CDR1 SGHVS, CDR2 FQNEAQ. V was trimmed by 1 base and J by 4 bases, leaving 13 bases between them. The full variable domain, with the rest looked up from reference TRBV7-8 and TRBJ1-1, is GAGVSQSPRYKVAKRGQDVALRCDPISGHVSLFWYQQALGQGPEFLTYFQNEAQLDKSGLPSDRFFAERPEGSVSTLKIQRTQQEDSAVYLCASSLDQNSPTEAFFGQGTRLTVV.

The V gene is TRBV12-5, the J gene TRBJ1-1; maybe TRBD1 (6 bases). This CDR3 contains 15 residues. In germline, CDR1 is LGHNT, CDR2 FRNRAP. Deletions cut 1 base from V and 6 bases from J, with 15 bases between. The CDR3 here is CASGLAVSGDAEAFF. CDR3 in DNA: TGTGCTAGTGGTTTGGCCGTCTCAGGGGACGCTGAAGCTTTCTTT.

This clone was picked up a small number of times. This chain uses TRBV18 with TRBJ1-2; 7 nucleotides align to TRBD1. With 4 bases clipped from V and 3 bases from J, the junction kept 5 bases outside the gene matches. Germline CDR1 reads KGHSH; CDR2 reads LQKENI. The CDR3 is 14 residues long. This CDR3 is CASSQLGGDYGYTF. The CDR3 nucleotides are TGTGCCAGCTCACAGTTAGGGGGCGACTATGGCTACACCTTC.

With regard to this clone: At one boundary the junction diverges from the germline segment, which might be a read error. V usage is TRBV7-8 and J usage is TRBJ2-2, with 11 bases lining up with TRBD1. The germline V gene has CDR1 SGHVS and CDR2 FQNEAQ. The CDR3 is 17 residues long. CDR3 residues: CASSLARGTGGAGELFF. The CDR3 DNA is TGTGCCAGCAGCCTAGCTCGCGGGACAGGGGGGGCCGGGGAGCTGTTTTTT.

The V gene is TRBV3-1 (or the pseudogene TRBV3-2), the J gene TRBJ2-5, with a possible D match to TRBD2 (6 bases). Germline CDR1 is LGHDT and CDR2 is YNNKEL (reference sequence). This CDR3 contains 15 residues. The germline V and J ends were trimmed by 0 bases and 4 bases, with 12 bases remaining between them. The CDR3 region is CASSQDWLASETQYF. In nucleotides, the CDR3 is TGTGCCAGCAGCCAAGATTGGCTAGCGTCAGAGACCCAGTACTTC.

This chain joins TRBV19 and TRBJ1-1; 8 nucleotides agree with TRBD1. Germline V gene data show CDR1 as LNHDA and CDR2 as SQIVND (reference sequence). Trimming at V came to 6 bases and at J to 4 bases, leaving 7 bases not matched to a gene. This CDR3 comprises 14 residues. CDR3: CASSPGQGTTEAFF. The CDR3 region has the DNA TGTGCCAGTAGCCCAGGACAGGGAACCACTGAAGCTTTCTTT.

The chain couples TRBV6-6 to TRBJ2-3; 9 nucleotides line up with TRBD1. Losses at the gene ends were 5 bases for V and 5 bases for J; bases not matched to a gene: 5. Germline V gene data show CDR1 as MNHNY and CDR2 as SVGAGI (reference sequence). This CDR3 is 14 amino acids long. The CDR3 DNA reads TGTGCCAGCAGTACGGGACAGGGCGGAGATACGCAGTATTTT. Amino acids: CASSTGQGGDTQYF.

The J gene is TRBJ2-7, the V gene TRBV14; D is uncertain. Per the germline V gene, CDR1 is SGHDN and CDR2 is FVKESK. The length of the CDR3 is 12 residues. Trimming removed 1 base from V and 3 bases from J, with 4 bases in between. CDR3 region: CASSQAIYEQYF. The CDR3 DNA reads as TGTGCCAGCAGCCAAGCTATCTACGAGCAGTACTTC.

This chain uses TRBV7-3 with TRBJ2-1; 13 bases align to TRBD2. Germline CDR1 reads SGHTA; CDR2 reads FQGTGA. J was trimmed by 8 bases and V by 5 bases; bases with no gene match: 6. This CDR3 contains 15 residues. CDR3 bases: TGTGCCAGCAGCGGTACTAGCGGGGGGGCTTATGAGCAGTTCTTC. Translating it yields CASSGTSGGAYEQFF. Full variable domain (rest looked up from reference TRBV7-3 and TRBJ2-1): GAGVSQTPSNKVTEKGKYVELRCDPISGHTALYWYRQSLGQGPEFLIYFQGTGAADDSGLPNDRFFAVRPEGSVSTLKIQRTERGDSAVYLCASSGTSGGAYEQFFGPGTRLTVL.

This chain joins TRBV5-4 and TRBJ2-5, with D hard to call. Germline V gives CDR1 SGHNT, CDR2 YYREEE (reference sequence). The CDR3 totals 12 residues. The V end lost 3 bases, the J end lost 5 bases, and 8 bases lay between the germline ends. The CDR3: CASSSGPETQYF. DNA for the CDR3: TGTGCCAGCAGCTCTGGGCCGGAGACCCAGTACTTC.

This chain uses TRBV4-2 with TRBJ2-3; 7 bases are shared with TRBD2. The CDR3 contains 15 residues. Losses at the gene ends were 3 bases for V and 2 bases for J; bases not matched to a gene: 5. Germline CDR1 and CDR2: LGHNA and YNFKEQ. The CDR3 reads CASSQSGTHTDTQYF. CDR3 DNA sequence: TGTGCCAGCAGCCAGAGCGGGACGCACACAGATACGCAGTATTTT.

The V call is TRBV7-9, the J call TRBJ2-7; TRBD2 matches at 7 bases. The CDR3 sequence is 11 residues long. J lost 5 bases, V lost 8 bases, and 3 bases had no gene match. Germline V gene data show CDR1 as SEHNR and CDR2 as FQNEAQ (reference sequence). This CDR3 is CASQGGNEQYF. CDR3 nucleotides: TGTGCCAGCCAGGGAGGGAACGAGCAGTACTTC.